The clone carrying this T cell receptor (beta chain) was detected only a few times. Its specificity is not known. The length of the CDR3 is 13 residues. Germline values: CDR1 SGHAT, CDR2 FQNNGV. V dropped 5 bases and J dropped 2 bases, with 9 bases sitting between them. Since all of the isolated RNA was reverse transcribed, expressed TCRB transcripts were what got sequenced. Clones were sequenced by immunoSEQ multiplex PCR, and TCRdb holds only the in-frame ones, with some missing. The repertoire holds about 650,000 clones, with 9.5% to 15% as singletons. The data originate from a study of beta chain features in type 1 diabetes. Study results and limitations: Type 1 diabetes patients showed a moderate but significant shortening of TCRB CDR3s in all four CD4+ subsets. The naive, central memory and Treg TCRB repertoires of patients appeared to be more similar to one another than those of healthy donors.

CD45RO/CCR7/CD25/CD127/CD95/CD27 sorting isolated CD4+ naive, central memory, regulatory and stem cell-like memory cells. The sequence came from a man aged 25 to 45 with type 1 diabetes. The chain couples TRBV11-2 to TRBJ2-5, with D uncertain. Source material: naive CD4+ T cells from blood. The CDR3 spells CASSPRQQETQYF. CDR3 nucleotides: TGTGCCAGCAGCCCCCGGCAGCAAGAGACCCAGTACTTC.